This passage covers 21 T cell receptor beta chains from one sample sequenced in a study of T cells in Graves' hyperthyroidism and ophthalmopathy. Authors of the study amplified TCR beta CDR3 regions from RNA transcripts. HTBI primers were used for first-round RT-PCR of the TCR CDR3. TCRdb itself ran the multiplex PCR reads through MiXCR, one entry per CDR3 protein. The sample records some 700,000 distinct CDR3 sequences, around 16% being singletons. The specimen was blood. Receptors were obtained from a man aged 50-59 years with Graves' hyperthyroidism.

This clonotype was recorded a few times. J is TRBJ2-3 and V is TRBV19; 9 positions agree with TRBD2. Per germline, CDR1 LNHDA and CDR2 SQIVND (reference sequence). The CDR3 contains 17 residues. Germline trimming cut 1 base from V and 2 bases from J; bases unmatched to any gene: 7. The DNA of the CDR3 is TGTGCCAGTAGTATAGTTGCCGCGGGAGGGCTCACAGATACGCAGTATTTT. This translates into CASSIVAAGGLTDTQYF.

The rearrangement links TRBV5-1 to TRBJ2-1; 11 positions agree with TRBD2. This CDR3 spans 16 amino acids. V trimming: 5 bases; J trimming: 7 bases; junction bases outside the gene matches: 11. The germline CDR1 and CDR2 sequences are SGHRS and YFSETQ. The CDR3 nucleotides read TGCGCCAGCAGAGGCACTAGCGGGAGTTTTGGGAATGAGCAGTTCTTC. It codes for CASRGTSGSFGNEQFF.

V is TRBV7-8 and J is TRBJ2-2, with 8 bases that match TRBD1. J lost 5 bases, V lost 5 bases, and 10 bases had no gene match. The CDR3 sequence is 16 residues long. Germline V gives CDR1 SGHVS, CDR2 FQNEAQ. The CDR3 nucleotides read TGTGCCAGCAGCCCGAGTACCGGGACAGGAACCGGGGAGCTGTTTTTT. Amino acid sequence: CASSPSTGTGTGELFF.

Ten or more counts support this clonotype. The V and J genes are TRBV28 and TRBJ2-7, with D tentatively TRBD2 (6 bases). The ends were cut back, 6 bases at V and 5 bases at J, with 11 bases in the middle. The CDR3 runs 12 residues. Germline CDR1 is MDHEN and CDR2 is SYDVKM. This CDR3 reads CASRSGRHEQYF. The CDR3 nucleotides read TGTGCCAGCAGATCAGGGAGGCACGAGCAGTACTTC.

This clonotype was detected a few times. The chain joins TRBV28 to TRBJ1-2; no clear D. The germline V and J ends were trimmed by 3 bases and 1 base, with 6 bases remaining between them. Germline values: CDR1 MDHEN, CDR2 SYDVKM. The CDR3 loop spans 13 amino acids. Here the CDR3 DNA reads TGTGCCAGCAGTTTGTCCTATAACTATGGCTACACCTTC. Its protein is CASSLSYNYGYTF.

This clonotype was recorded at least ten times. The chain couples TRBV29-1 to TRBJ2-7, with 8 bases aligning to TRBD2. The germline V gene encodes CDR1 SQVTM and CDR2 ANQGSEA. Trimming cost V 3 bases and J 4 bases; bases outside gene matches: 8. The CDR3 length is 14 residues. The CDR3: CSVESREGRYEQYF. Written as DNA, the CDR3 is TGCAGCGTTGAGTCCCGGGAGGGCCGATACGAGCAGTACTTC.

The chain recombines TRBV27 with TRBJ2-3; possible D gene TRBD1, 5 bases. Trimming shortened V by 5 bases and J by 0 bases, and 15 bases separated the two germline ends. The germline gives CDR1 MNHEY, CDR2 SMNVEV (reference sequence). The CDR3 has 16 amino acids. The CDR3 DNA sequence: TGTGCCAGCAGTCCGCTCAATAGGGGTAGCACAGATACGCAGTATTTT. Protein product: CASSPLNRGSTDTQYF.

The J gene is TRBJ2-1, the V gene TRBV10-3; a possible D gene is TRBD2 (6 bases). CDR3 size: 14 residues. V was shortened by 4 bases and J by 5 bases, with 12 bases between the two germline ends. From germline, CDR1 is ENHRY and CDR2 SYGVKD. The CDR3 protein is CAISVGLANNEQFF. The CDR3 nucleotides read TGTGCCATCAGTGTGGGACTCGCCAACAATGAGCAGTTCTTC.

This clonotype was picked up a small number of times. The genes are TRBV9 and TRBJ2-1; D is ambiguous. Germline-derived CDR1 and CDR2 are SGDLS and YYNGEE. The CDR3 consists of 13 residues. Trimming left V 0 bases short and J 5 bases short, with 6 bases between. The CDR3 DNA is TGTGCCAGCAGCGTAGGGCAGAACAATGAGCAGTTCTTC. Protein sequence: CASSVGQNNEQFF.

This clonotype was found a few times. The V call is TRBV7-9, the J call TRBJ1-1, with D hard to call. Germline-derived CDR1 and CDR2 are SEHNR and FQNEAQ (reference sequence). The CDR3 covers 17 residues. The V and J ends lost 0 bases and 1 base respectively, with 15 bases between them. The CDR3 here is CASSLAVDLLGNTEAFF. CDR3 DNA sequence: TGTGCCAGCAGCTTAGCGGTGGACCTACTAGGGAACACTGAAGCTTTCTTT.

This clonotype has at least ten counts. V usage is TRBV7-2 and J usage is TRBJ2-7; 8 bases agree with TRBD1. Germline lookup yields CDR1 SGHTA and CDR2 FQGNSA. V lost 8 bases and J lost 4; bases outside the gene matches: 7. The CDR3 covers 13 residues. CDR3 loop: CASGRQGRYEQYF. CDR3 DNA: TGTGCCAGCGGAAGACAGGGGCGGTACGAGCAGTACTTC.

The table lists this clonotype with many counts. V gene TRBV7-2 combines with J gene TRBJ2-7, with D perhaps TRBD2 (5 bases). With 2 bases removed from V and 3 bases from J, the gap between germline ends came to 11 bases. Germline CDR1 is SGHTA and CDR2 is FQGNSA. The CDR3 has 14 amino acids. CDR3 coding DNA: TGTGCCAGCAGCTTAAGCTTAGCGAACTACGAGCAGTACTTC. Protein product: CASSLSLANYEQYF.

The table lists this clonotype with many counts. V usage is TRBV29-1 and J usage is TRBJ2-7, with a tentative D call TRBD1 (6 bases). Germline V gene sequence: CDR1 SQVTM, CDR2 ANQGSEA. Trimming removed 5 bases from V and 0 bases from J, with 11 bases in between. This CDR3 has 13 residues. This CDR3 is CSVRTADSYEQYF. The DNA for the CDR3 is TGCAGCGTTCGGACAGCTGACTCCTACGAGCAGTACTTC.

This clonotype was counted ten times or more. The chain couples TRBV6-1 to TRBJ2-7, with no clear D. Germline V gene lookup returns CDR1 MNHNS and CDR2 SASEGT. With 5 bases removed from V and 3 bases from J, the gap between germline ends came to 8 bases. The CDR3 totals 12 residues. The DNA for the CDR3 is TGTGCCAGCAGTACTCACAGCTACGAGCAGTACTTC. Protein product: CASSTHSYEQYF.

The chain has TRBV25-1 and TRBJ1-1; 7 positions agree with TRBD1. Trimming removed 5 bases from V and 0 bases from J; junction bases left unmatched: 9. CDR1 and CDR2 (germline): MGHDK, SYGVNS. CDR3 size: 16 residues. CDR3: CASSSLPGQMNTEAFF. For the CDR3, the DNA is TGTGCCAGCAGTTCCCTTCCGGGACAGATGAACACTGAAGCTTTCTTT.

This clonotype was found many times. This chain links TRBV15 with TRBJ2-5; TRBD1 aligns across 8 bases. V trimming: 5 bases; J trimming: 5 bases; junction bases outside the gene matches: 10. In germline, CDR1 is LNHNV, CDR2 YYDKDF (reference sequence). The CDR3 is 15 residues long. CDR3 sequence reads: CATSDLGQGRETQYF. For the CDR3, the DNA is TGTGCCACCAGCGACCTCGGACAGGGTCGCGAGACCCAGTACTTC. Full variable domain (remainder filled in from reference TRBV15 and TRBJ2-5): DAMVIQNPRYQVTQFGKPVTLSCSQTLNHNVMYWYQQKSSQAPKLLFHYYDKDFNNEADTPDNFQSRRPNTSFCFLDIRSPGLGDTAMYLCATSDLGQGRETQYFGPGTRLLVL.

With respect to this clonotype: An end of the junction does not agree with germline; a read error may underlie this. The chain's CDR3 is CGSRSLGLASETQYF. DNA for the CDR3: TGTGGCAGCAGATCTCTAGGACTAGCCTCAGAGACCCAGTACTTC. The chain joins TRBV28 to TRBJ2-5, with 8 bases lining up with TRBD2. The CDR3 has 15 residues. Germline V gene data show CDR1 as MDHEN and CDR2 as SYDVKM.

This clonotype showed up many times. The chain recombines TRBV19 with TRBJ1-5; tentatively, D is TRBD1 (5 bases). V was pared by 5 bases and J by 0 bases, with 11 bases between. This CDR3 spans 15 amino acids. Per germline, CDR1 LNHDA and CDR2 SQIVND (reference sequence). The CDR3 DNA reads as TGTGCCAGTAGTTTTGGACACGATAGCAATCAGCCCCAGCATTTT. Translating gives CASSFGHDSNQPQHF.

There are many counts of this clonotype. The chain uses TRBV19 and TRBJ2-7, with a tentative D call TRBD1 (5 bases). V lost 5 bases to trimming and J lost 1 base, with 12 bases between them. Per the germline V gene, CDR1 is LNHDA and CDR2 is SQIVND (reference sequence). This CDR3 is 14 amino acids long. In DNA, the CDR3 is TGTGCCAGTAGTTTTTCGACAGAGTCCTACGAGCAGTACTTC. Translation: CASSFSTESYEQYF. Full variable domain (remainder filled in from reference TRBV19 and TRBJ2-7): DGGITQSPKYLFRKEGQNVTLSCEQNLNHDAMYWYRQDPGQGLRLIYYSQIVNDFQKGDIAEGYSVSREKKESFPLTVTSAQKNPTAFYLCASSFSTESYEQYFGPGTRLTVT.

This clonotype was picked up a small number of times. J is TRBJ2-7 and V is TRBV2; D not resolved. CDR1 and CDR2 from the germline V gene are SNHLY and FYNNEI. V was clipped by 7 bases and J by 3 bases, with 16 bases between them. The CDR3 extends over 14 amino acids. CDR3: CASTPRPTLYEQYF. The CDR3 DNA is TGTGCCAGCACTCCCAGACCTACCCTCTACGAGCAGTACTTC.

Ten or more counts support this clonotype. The chain links TRBV27 to TRBJ2-1; tentative D call: TRBD1 (5 bases). CDR1 is MNHEY and CDR2 is SMNVEV in the germline V gene (reference sequence). With 2 bases removed from V and 5 bases from J, the gap between germline ends came to 10 bases. The CDR3 is 14 amino acids. Here the CDR3 DNA reads TGTGCCAGCAGTTTAAAGTGGGGCAACAATGAGCAGTTCTTC. This sequence encodes CASSLKWGNNEQFF.